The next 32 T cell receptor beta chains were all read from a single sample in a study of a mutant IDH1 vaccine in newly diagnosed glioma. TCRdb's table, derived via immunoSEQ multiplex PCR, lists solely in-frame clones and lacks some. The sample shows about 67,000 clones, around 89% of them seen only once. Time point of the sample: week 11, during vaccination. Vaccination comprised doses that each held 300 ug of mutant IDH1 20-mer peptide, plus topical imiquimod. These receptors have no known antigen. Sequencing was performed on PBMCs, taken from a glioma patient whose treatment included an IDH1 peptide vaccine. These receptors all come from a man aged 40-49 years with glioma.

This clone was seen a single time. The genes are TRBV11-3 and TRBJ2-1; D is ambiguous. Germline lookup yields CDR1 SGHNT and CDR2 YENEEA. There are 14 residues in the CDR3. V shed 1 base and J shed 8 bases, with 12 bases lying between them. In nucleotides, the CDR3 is TGTGCCAGCAGCTTAGGTTCTTGGAAGGATGAGCAGTTCTTC. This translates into CASSLGSWKDEQFF.

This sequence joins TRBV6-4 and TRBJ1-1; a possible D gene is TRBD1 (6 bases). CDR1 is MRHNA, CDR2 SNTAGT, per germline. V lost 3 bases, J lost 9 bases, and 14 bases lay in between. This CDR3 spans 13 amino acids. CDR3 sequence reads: CASSESQGSKAFF. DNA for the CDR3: TGTGCCAGCAGTGAGTCACAGGGTAGTAAAGCTTTCTTT.

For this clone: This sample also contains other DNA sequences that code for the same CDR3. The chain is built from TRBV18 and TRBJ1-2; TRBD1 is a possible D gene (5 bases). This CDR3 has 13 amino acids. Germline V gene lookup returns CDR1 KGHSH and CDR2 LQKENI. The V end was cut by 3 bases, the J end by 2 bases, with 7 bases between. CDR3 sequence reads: CASSPAGNYGYTF. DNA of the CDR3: TGTGCCAGCTCACCGGCAGGGAACTATGGCTACACCTTC.

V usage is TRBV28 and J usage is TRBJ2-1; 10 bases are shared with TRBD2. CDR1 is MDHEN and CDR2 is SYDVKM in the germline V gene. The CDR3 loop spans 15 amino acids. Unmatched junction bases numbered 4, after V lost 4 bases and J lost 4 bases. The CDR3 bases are TGTGCCAGCAGTTCTAGCGGGAGAAAATACAATGAGCAGTTCTTC. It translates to CASSSSGRKYNEQFF.

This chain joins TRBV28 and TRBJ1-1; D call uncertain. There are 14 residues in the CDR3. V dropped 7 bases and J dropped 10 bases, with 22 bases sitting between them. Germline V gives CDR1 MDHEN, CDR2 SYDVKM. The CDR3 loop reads CASKKQNPGGGAFF. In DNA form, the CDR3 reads TGTGCCAGCAAAAAACAGAATCCTGGTGGAGGAGCTTTCTTT. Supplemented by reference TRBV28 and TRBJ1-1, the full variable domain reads DVKVTQSSRYLVKRTGEKVFLECVQDMDHENMFWYRQDPGLGLRLIYFSYDVKMKEKGDIPEGYSVSREKKERFSLILESASTNQTSMYLCASKKQNPGGGAFFGQGTRLTVV.

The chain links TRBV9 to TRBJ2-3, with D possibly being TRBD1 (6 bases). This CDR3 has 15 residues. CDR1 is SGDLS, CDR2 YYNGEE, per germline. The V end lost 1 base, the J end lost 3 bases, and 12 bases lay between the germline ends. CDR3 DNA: TGTGCCAGCAGCGTACAGGGGAGTCGGACAGATACGCAGTATTTT. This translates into CASSVQGSRTDTQYF.

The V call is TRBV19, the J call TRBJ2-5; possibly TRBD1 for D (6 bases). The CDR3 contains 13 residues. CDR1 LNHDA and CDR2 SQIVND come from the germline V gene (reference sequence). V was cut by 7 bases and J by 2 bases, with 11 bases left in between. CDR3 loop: CASTVTGQETQYF. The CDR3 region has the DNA TGTGCCAGTACGGTCACAGGGCAAGAGACCCAGTACTTC.

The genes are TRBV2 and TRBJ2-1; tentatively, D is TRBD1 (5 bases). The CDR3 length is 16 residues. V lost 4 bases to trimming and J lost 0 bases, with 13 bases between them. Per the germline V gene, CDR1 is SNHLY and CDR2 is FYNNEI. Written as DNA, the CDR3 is TGTGCCAGCAGTGCTTTGGACAACTACTCCTACAATGAGCAGTTCTTC. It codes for CASSALDNYSYNEQFF.

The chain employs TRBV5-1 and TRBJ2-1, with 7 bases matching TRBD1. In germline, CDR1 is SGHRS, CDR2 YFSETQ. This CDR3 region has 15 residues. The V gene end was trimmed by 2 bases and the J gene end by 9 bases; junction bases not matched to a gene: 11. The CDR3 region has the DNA TGCGCCAGCAGCTTCTTATCACAGGGGAGAGGTGAGCAGTTCTTC. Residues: CASSFLSQGRGEQFF. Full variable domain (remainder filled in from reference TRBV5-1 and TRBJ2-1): KAGVTQTPRYLIKTRGQQVTLSCSPISGHRSVSWYQQTPGQGLQFLFEYFSETQRNKGNFPGRFSGRQFSNSRSEMNVSTLELGDSALYLCASSFLSQGRGEQFFGPGTRLTVL.

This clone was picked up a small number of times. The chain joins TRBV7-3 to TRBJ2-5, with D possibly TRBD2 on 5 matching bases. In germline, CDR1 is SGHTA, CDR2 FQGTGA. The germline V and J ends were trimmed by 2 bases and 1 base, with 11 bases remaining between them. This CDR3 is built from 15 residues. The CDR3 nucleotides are TGTGCCAGCAGCTTATTGGCAGGACTCCAAGAGACCCAGTACTTC. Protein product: CASSLLAGLQETQYF.

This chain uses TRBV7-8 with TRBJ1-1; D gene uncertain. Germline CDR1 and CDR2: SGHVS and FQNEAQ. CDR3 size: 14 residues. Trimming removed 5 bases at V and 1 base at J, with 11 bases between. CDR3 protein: CASSAQETNTEAFF. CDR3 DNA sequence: TGTGCCAGCAGCGCCCAGGAGACGAACACTGAAGCTTTCTTT.

The CDR3 sequence is CASSVVGVTGNEQFF. CDR3 nucleotide sequence: TGTGCCAGCAGCGTGGTGGGAGTGACGGGCAATGAGCAGTTCTTC. This chain connects TRBV9 to TRBJ2-1; D is possibly TRBD2 (5 bases). CDR1 is SGDLS, CDR2 YYNGEE, per germline. CDR3 length equals 15 residues. Deletions cut 2 bases from V and 6 bases from J, with 15 bases between.

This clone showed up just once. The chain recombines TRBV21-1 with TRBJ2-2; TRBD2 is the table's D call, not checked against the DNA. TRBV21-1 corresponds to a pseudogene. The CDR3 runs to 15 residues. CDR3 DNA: TGTGCCAGCAGCAAACTAGCGGGGAACACCGGGGAGCTGTTTTTT. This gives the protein CASSKLAGNTGELFF.

CDR3 loop: CASSSSPAGNQPQHF. In DNA form, the CDR3 reads TGTGCCAGCAGCTCCTCCCCAGCGGGCAATCAGCCCCAGCATTTT. The J gene is TRBJ1-5, the V gene TRBV11-2, with no clear D. Trimming shortened V by 4 bases and J by 2 bases, and 12 bases separated the two germline ends. The CDR3 is made up of 15 amino acids. CDR1 is SGHAT, CDR2 FQNNGV, per germline. Variable domain in full (rest from reference TRBV11-2 and TRBJ1-5): EAGVAQSPRYKIIEKRQSVAFWCNPISGHATLYWYQQILGQGPKLLIQFQNNGVVDDSQLPKDRFSAERLKGVDSTLKIQPAKLEDSAVYLCASSSSPAGNQPQHFGDGTRLSIL.

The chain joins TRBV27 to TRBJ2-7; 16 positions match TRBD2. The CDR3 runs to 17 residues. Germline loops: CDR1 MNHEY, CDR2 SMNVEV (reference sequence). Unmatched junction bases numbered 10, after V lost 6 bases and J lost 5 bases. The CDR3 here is CASRTGLAGGIAHEQYF. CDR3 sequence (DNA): TGTGCCAGCAGGACGGGACTAGCGGGAGGGATAGCGCACGAGCAGTACTTC.

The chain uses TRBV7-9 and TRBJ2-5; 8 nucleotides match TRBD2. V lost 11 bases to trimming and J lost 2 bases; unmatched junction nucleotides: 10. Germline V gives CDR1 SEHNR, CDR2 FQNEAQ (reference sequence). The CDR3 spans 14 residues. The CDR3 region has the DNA TGTGCCGGCGGGCTAGCGGGCCCACAAGAGACCCAGTACTTC. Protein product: CAGGLAGPQETQYF.

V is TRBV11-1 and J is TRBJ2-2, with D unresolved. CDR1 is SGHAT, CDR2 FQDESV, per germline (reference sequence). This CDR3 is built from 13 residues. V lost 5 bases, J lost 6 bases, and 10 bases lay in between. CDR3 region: CASSKRLAGELFF. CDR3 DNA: TGTGCCAGCAGCAAAAGGCTAGCCGGGGAGCTGTTTTTT.

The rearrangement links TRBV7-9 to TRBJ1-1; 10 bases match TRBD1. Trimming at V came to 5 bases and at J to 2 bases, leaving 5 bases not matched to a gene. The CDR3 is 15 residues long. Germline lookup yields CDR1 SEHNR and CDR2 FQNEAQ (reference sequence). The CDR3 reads CASSIGTGVNTEAFF. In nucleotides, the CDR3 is TGTGCCAGCAGCATCGGGACAGGGGTTAACACTGAAGCTTTCTTT. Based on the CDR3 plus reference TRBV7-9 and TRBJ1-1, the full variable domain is DTGVSQNPRHKITKRGQNVTFRCDPISEHNRLYWYRQTLGQGPEFLTYFQNEAQLEKSRLLSDRFSAERPKGSFSTLEIQRTEQGDSAMYLCASSIGTGVNTEAFFGQGTRLTVV.

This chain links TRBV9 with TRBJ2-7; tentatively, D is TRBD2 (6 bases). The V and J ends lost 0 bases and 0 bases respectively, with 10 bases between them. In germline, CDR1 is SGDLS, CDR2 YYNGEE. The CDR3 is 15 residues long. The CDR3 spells CASSVGGASSYEQYF. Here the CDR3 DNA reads TGTGCCAGCAGCGTAGGCGGGGCGTCCTCCTACGAGCAGTACTTC.

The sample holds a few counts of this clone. The CDR3 region has the DNA TGTGCCAGCAGTGTTGGGACAGAAGACAATGAGCAGTTCTTC. The encoded protein is CASSVGTEDNEQFF. The rearrangement links TRBV6-4 to TRBJ2-1; TRBD1 agrees at 7 bases. The CDR3 sequence is 14 residues long. The junction had 5 bases not matched to a gene; V was cut back by 4 bases and J by 5 bases. Looked up from germline, CDR1 is MRHNA and CDR2 is SNTAGT.

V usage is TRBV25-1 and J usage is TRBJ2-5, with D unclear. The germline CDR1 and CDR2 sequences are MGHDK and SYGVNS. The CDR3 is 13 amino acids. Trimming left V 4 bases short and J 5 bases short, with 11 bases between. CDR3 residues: CASSVRVRETQYF. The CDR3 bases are TGTGCCAGCAGTGTTAGGGTCCGGGAGACCCAGTACTTC. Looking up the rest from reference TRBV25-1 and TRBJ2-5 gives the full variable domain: EADIYQTPRYLVIGTGKKITLECSQTMGHDKMYWYQQDPGMELHLIHYSYGVNSTEKGDLSSESTVSRIRTEHFPLTLESARPSHTSQYLCASSVRVRETQYFGPGTRLLVL.

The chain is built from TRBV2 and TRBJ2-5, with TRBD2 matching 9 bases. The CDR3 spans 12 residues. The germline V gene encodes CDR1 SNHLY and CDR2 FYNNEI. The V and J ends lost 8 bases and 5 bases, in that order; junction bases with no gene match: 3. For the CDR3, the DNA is TGTGCCAGCGCGGGGGGGCGGGAGACCCAGTACTTC. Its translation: CASAGGRETQYF.

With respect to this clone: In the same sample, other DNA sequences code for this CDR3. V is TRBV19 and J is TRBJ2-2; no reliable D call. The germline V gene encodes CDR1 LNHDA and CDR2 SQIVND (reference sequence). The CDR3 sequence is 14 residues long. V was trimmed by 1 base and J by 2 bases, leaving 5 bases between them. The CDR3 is CASSIARNTGELFF. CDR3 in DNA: TGTGCCAGTAGTATAGCCAGAAACACCGGGGAGCTGTTTTTT.

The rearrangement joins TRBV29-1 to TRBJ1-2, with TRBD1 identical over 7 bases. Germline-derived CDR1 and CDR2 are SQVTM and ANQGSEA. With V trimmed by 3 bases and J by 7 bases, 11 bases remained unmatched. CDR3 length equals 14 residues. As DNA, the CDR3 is TGCAGCGTTGACGGTGGGGACAGCAGCGGTGGCTACACCTTC. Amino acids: CSVDGGDSSGGYTF.

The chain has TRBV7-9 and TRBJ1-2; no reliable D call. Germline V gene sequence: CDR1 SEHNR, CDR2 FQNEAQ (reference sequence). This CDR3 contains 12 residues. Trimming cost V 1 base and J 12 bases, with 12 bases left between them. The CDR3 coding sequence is TGTGCCAGCAGCTTAGTTGGCCGTCGGGACACCTTC. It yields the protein CASSLVGRRDTF.

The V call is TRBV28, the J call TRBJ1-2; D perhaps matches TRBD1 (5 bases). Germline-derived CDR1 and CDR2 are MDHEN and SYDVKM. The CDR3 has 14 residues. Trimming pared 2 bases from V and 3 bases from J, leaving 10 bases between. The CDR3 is CASSLVGVYYGYTF. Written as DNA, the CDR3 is TGTGCCAGCAGTTTAGTGGGGGTGTACTATGGCTACACCTTC.

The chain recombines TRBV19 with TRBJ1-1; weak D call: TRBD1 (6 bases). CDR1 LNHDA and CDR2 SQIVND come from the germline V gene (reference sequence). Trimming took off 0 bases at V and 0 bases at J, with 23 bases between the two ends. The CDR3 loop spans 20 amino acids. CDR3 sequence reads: CASSIENLRGQGILNTEAFF. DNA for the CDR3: TGTGCCAGTAGTATAGAAAACCTAAGAGGGCAGGGGATTTTGAACACTGAAGCTTTCTTT. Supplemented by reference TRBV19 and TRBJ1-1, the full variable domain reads DGGITQSPKYLFRKEGQNVTLSCEQNLNHDAMYWYRQDPGQGLRLIYYSQIVNDFQKGDIAEGYSVSREKKESFPLTVTSAQKNPTAFYLCASSIENLRGQGILNTEAFFGQGTRLTVV.

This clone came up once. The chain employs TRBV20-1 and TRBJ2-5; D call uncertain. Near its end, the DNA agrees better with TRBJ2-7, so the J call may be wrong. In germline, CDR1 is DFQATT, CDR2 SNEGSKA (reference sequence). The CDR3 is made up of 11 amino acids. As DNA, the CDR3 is TGCAGTGCTATCCTGCCCTACGAGCAGTACTTC. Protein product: CSAILPYEQYF.

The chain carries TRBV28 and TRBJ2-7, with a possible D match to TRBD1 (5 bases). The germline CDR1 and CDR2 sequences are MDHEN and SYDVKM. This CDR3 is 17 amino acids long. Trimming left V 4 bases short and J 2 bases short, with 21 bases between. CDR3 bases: TGTGCCAGCAGTTCCCTCACCAGGCAGGGTATCACCTACGAGCAGTACGTC. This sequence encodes CASSSLTRQGITYEQYV.

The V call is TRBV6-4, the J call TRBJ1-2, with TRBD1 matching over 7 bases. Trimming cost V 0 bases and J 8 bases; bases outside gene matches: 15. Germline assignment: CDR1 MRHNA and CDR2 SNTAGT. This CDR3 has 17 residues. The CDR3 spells CASSDSIEGEDRAGYTF. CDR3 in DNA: TGTGCCAGCAGTGACTCGATAGAGGGGGAAGACAGGGCGGGCTACACCTTC.

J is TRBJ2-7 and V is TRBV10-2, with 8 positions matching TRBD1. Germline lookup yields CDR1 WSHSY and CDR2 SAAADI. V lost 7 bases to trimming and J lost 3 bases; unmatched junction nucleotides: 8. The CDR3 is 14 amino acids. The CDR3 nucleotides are TGCGCCAGCAACACAGACAGGGGAGACTACGAGCAGTACTTC. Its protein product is CASNTDRGDYEQYF.

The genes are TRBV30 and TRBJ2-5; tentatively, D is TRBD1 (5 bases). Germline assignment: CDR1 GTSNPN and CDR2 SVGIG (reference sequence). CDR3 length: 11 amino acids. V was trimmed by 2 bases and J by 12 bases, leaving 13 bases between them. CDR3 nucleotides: TGTGCCTGGAGTCAAGATCGGACAAAGTACTTC. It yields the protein CAWSQDRTKYF.